This T cell receptor (beta chain) was identified in a study of CD8 T cells in ankylosing spondylitis. Study-level findings and limits: Apparently characteristic of ankylosing spondylitis blood was a TCR beta motif (eight highly homologous variants). Earlier work had already found some motif variants in reactive arthritis synovial fluid and blood.

The V and J ends lost 0 bases and 4 bases respectively, with 10 bases between them. The germline V gene has CDR1 SGHKS and CDR2 YYEKEE (reference sequence). This CDR3 has 14 residues. This clonotype has ten or more counts. Antigen: not known. TCRdb redid the calling of the 5' RACE reads with MiXCR, one entry per CDR3 protein. The top ten hold 9.9% of the sample, which has 85,000 to 100,000 distinct CDR3 sequences, roughly 8.3% seen once. Input material: blood, either unsorted or a sorted T cell fraction (not recorded which). The genes are TRBV5-5 and TRBJ1-2; TRBD1 might be the D (5 bases). This TCR derives from a male donor with ankylosing spondylitis or in good health (not recorded which). CDR3: CASSLERGSYGYTF. The CDR3 nucleotides are TGTGCCAGCAGCTTGGAACGGGGGTCCTATGGCTACACCTTC. Complete variable domain (other parts from reference TRBV5-5 and TRBJ1-2): DAGVTQSPTHLIKTRGQQVTLRCSPISGHKSVSWYQQVLGQGPQFIFQYYEKEERGRGNFPDRFSARQFPNYSSELNVNALLLGDSALYLCASSLERGSYGYTFGSGTRLTVV.